This passage covers 5 T cell receptor beta chains from one sample sequenced in a study of vaccination and CD4 T cells after COVID-19. The treatment: roughly 11-day PBMC culture with coronavirus spike peptide pools or control peptides (ViraFEST assay). These receptors lack a known antigen. Cultured CD4+ T cell DNA was sequenced using the Oncomine TCR Beta short-read assay. TCRdb re-called the PCR reads with MiXCR, one entry per CDR3 protein. The data show just over 20,000 distinct CDR3 sequences, approximately 50% seen once. The sample taken for sequencing was CD4+ T cells from blood, cultured in vitro. Receptor source: a human donor who had recovered from COVID-19.

The rearrangement uses TRBV5-1 and TRBJ2-7, with 9 bases identical to TRBD1. Trimming took 2 bases from V and 2 from J; bases not matched to a gene: 2. The germline gives CDR1 SGHRS, CDR2 YFSETQ. CDR3 size: 14 residues. CDR3 residues: CASSLRTGAYEQYF. In DNA, the CDR3 is TGCGCCAGCAGCTTAAGGACAGGGGCCTACGAGCAGTACTTC.

This clonotype was detected a few times. Germline is not matched at one junction end, which may reflect a read error. The chain recombines TRBV19 with TRBJ2-2, with a tentative D call TRBD2 (5 bases). Germline values: CDR1 LNHDA, CDR2 SQIVND (reference sequence). CDR3 length: 11 residues. The CDR3, as DNA: TGTGCCAGTAGTAAGGCCGGGGAACTGTTTTTT. Its protein is CASSKAGELFF.

The chain has TRBV15 and TRBJ2-1; maybe TRBD2 (5 bases). V was cut by 2 bases and J by 6 bases, with 14 bases left in between. Germline CDR1 is LNHNV and CDR2 is YYDKDF (reference sequence). CDR3 length: 15 amino acids. CDR3: CATSRLMAGGNEQFF. The DNA for the CDR3 is TGTGCCACCAGCAGACTCATGGCAGGAGGCAATGAGCAGTTCTTC. Using reference TRBV15 and TRBJ2-1 for the parts outside the CDR3, the full variable domain is DAMVIQNPRYQVTQFGKPVTLSCSQTLNHNVMYWYQQKSSQAPKLLFHYYDKDFNNEADTPDNFQSRRPNTSFCFLDIRSPGLGDTAMYLCATSRLMAGGNEQFFGPGTRLTVL.

This clonotype was detected a few times. The V gene is TRBV20-1, the J gene TRBJ1-6, with D hard to call. This CDR3 is 14 amino acids long. Germline V gene sequence: CDR1 DFQATT, CDR2 SNEGSKA (reference sequence). The V and J ends lost 2 bases and 7 bases respectively, with 12 bases between them. This CDR3 is CSARTLRSNSPLHF. The CDR3 DNA is TGCAGTGCTAGAACACTACGGTCGAATTCACCCCTCCACTTT.

The rearrangement joins TRBV12-3 or TRBV12-4 to TRBJ2-2; D ambiguous. Trimming took 3 bases from V and 1 from J, leaving 3 bases between them. There are 13 residues in the CDR3. Written as DNA, the CDR3 is TGTGCCAGCAGTTTTAGGAACACCGGGGAGCTGTTTTTT. Amino acids: CASSFRNTGELFF.